This entry concerns a single T cell receptor (beta chain). Antigen unknown. One end of the junction fails to match germline, which may point to a read error. A J-beta primer mix and a sample-barcoded 5' primer were used in a second PCR of roughly 6 to 11 cycles. TCRdb fed the 5' RACE reads into MiXCR, producing one record per CDR3 protein. Among over 1,200,000 distinct CDR3 sequences, approximately 60% were seen once, and the ten largest hold more than 6%. The sample originates from a study of blood T cells in healthy people across ages. CDR1 and CDR2 (germline): SNHLY, FYNNEI. The CDR3 spans 17 residues. Study conclusions and caveats: Both higher diversity and more naive CD4+ cells marked long-lived donors when set against aged donors. Older age went with lower TCR beta diversity per million T cells, in a roughly linear way.

The chain combines TRBV2 with TRBJ2-4, with 8 bases identical to TRBD2. Sequencing was performed on blood. The clonotype was recovered from a man younger than 35 in good health. The CDR3 reads CVSSESRLGGGINIQYF. The CDR3 region has the DNA TGTGTCAGCAGTGAATCCCGCCTCGGGGGGGGGATCAACATTCAGTACTTC.